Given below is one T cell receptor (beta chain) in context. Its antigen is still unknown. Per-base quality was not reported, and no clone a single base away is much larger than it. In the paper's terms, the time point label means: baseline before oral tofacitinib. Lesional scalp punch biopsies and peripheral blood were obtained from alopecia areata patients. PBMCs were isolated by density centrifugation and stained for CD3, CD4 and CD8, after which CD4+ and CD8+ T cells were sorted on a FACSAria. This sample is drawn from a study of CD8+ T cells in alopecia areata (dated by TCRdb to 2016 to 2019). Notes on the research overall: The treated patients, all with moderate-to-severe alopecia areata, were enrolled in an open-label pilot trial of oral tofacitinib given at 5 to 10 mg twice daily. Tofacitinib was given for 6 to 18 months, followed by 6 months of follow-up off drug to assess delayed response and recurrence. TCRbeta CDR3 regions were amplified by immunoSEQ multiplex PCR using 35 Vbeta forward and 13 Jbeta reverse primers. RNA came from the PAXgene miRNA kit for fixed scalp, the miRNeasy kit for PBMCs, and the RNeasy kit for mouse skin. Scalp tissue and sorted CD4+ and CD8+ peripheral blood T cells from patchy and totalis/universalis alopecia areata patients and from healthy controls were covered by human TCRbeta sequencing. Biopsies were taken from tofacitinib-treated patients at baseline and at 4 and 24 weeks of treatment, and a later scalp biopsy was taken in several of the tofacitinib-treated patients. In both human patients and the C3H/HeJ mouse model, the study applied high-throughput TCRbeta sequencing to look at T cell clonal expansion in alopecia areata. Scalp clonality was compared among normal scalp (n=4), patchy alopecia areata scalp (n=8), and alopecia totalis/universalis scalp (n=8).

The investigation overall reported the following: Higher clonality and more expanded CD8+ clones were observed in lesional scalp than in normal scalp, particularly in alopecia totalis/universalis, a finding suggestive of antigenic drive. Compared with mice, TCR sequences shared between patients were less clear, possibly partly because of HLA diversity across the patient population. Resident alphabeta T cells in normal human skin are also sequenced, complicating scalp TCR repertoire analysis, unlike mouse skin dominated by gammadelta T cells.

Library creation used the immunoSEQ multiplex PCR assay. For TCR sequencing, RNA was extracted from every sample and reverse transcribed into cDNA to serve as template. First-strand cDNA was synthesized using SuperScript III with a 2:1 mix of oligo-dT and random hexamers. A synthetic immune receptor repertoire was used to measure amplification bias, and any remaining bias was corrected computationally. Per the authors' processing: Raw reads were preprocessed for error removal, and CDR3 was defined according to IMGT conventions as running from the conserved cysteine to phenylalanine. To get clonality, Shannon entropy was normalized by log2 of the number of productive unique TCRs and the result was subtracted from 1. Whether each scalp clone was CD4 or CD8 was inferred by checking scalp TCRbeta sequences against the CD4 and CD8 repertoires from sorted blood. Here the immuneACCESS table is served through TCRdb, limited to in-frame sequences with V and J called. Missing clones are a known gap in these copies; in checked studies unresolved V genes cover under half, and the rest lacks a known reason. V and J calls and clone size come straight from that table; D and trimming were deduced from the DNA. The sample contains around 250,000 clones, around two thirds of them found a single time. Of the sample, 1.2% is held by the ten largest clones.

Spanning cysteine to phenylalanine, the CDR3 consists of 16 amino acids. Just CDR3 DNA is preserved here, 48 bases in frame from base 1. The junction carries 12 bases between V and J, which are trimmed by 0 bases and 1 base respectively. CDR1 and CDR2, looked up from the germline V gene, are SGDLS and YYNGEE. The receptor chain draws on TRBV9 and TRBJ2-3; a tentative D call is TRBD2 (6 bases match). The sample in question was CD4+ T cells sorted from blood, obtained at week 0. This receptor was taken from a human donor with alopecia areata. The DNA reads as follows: TGTGCCAGCAGCGTAGAACTAGCAGACCGCACAGATACGCAGTATTTT. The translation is CASSVELADRTDTQYF.